This TCR beta chain was captured by sequencing in a study of monozygotic twins with inflammatory bowel disease. The germline gives CDR1 SEHNR, CDR2 FQNEAQ (reference sequence). The CDR3 totals 15 residues. Per TCR library, around 3,600 ng of total RNA was used. Reanalyzing the 5' RACE reads, TCRdb keeps one entry per CDR3 protein, without DNA. The sample spans 350,000 to 500,000 distinct CDR3 sequences; the ten largest clones claim 2% to 3%. The V call is TRBV7-9, the J call TRBJ2-7; no DNA is available, so the TRBD1 call from TCRdb remains unchecked. Specimen: blood. This receptor was obtained from a human donor with ulcerative colitis or Crohn's disease, or a healthy co-twin of an affected twin (not recorded which). The CDR3 protein is CASSPGGFSSYEQYF.